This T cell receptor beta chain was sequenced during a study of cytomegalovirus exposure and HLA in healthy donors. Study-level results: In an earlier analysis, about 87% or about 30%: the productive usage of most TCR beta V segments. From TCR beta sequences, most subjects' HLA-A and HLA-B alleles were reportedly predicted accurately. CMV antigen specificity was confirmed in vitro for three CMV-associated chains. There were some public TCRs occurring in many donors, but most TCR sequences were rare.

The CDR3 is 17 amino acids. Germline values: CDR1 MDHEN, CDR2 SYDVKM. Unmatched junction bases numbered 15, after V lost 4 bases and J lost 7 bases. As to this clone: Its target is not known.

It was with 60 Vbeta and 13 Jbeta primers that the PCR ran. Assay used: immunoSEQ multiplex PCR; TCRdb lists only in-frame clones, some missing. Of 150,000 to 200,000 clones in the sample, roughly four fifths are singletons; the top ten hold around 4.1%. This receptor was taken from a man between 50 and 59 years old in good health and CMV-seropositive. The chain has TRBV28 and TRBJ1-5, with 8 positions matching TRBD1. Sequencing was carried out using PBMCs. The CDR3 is CASSWLVAGGRGQPQHF. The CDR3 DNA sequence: TGTGCCAGCAGTTGGCTGGTGGCAGGGGGCCGGGGGCAGCCCCAGCATTTT.